Ten or more counts support the clone carrying this T cell receptor beta chain. Trimming removed 2 bases at V and 0 bases at J, with 11 bases between. Germline V gene lookup returns CDR1 SGHTA and CDR2 FQGTGA. The CDR3 is 16 amino acids. Amplified TCR beta CDR3 regions derived from RNA transcripts. HTBI primers drove first-round RT-PCR of the TCR CDR3. TCRdb used MiXCR to reprocess the multiplex PCR reads, holding one entry per CDR3 protein. Of approximately 300,000 distinct CDR3 sequences in the sample, approximately 16% are singletons; the top ten hold approximately 35%. The data derive from a study of T cells in Graves' hyperthyroidism and ophthalmopathy.

Sequencing was performed on blood. This sequence was found in a man aged 30-40 years with Graves' hyperthyroidism. This chain uses TRBV7-3 with TRBJ2-1, with D possibly TRBD2 on 6 matching bases. CDR3 nucleotides: TGTGCCAGCAGCTTAGAGGGCGGGATCTCCTACAATGAGCAGTTCTTC. Protein product: CASSLEGGISYNEQFF. The whole variable domain, filled in from reference TRBV7-3 and TRBJ2-1, reads GAGVSQTPSNKVTEKGKYVELRCDPISGHTALYWYRQSLGQGPEFLIYFQGTGAADDSGLPNDRFFAVRPEGSVSTLKIQRTERGDSAVYLCASSLEGGISYNEQFFGPGTRLTVL.